Listed below are T cell receptor delta chains from one sample, sequenced in a study of Vδ1+ human thymocytes. TCRdb called clones from the multiplex PCR reads again using CATT. The repertoire holds roughly 50,000 delta-chain clones, with about 15% as singletons. The sample was Vdelta1+ gamma-delta thymocytes from the thymus. The source is a boy in the first two years of life who had congenital heart surgery. Both conserved end residues are part of each CDR3. The D gene is left open where the match is weak. Clone size is given for some rows only: seen once, a few or many times, or a class if the clone is expanded.

size,D,J,V,DNA,CDR3
few,TRDD3,TRDJ1,TRDV2,TGTGCCTGTATGAGTCCGAGGAGGAACGAAAATGGGATACACACCGATAAACTCATCTTT,CACMSPRRNENGIHTDKLIF
few,TRDD3,TRDJ1,TRDV1,TGTGCTCTTGGGGAACTTAAAGCGTTCAGCTGGGGGAGACCCGATAAACTCATCTTT,CALGELKAFSWGRPDKLIF
few,TRDD3,TRDJ1,TRDV1,TGTGCTCTTGGGGGAAGATGCTGGGGGATAAGGGATCCGTACACCGATAAACTCATCTTT,CALGGRCWGIRDPYTDKLIF
few,NA,TRDJ1,TRDV1,TGTGCTCTTGGGGGAGCACCGTACACCGATAAACTCATCTTT,CALGGAPYTDKLIF
NA,NA,TRDJ1,TRDV1,TGTGCTCTTGGGGAACCCCCGCCTTATAGTTACCATCGGCGATCGTCCACCGATAAACTCATCTTT,CALGEPPPYSYHRRSSTDKLIF
NA,TRDD3,TRDJ1,TRDV1,TGTGCTCTTGGGGAAGTAACGGCATCCTACATTACCCGGGGGATACGCACCGATAAACTCATCTTT,CALGEVTASYITRGIRTDKLIF
NA,NA,TRDJ1,TRDV1,TGTGCTCTTGGGGGGCCTACAGGTCCGACCGATAAACTCATCTTT,CALGGPTGPTDKLIF
few,NA,TRDJ1,TRDV1,TGTGCTCTTGGGGAACGGCCCATTCTTGTACTGTACACCGATAAACTCATCTTT,CALGERPILVLYTDKLIF
NA,NA,TRDJ1,TRDV1,TGTGCTCTTGGGGAACTCCCCTTCCAACTGGGGACGTACACCGATAAACTCATCTTT,CALGELPFQLGTYTDKLIF
NA,NA,TRDJ1,TRDV1,TGTGCTCTTGGGGAACGTACCTATTCCCCTCGGACGTACACCGATAAACTCATCTTT,CALGERTYSPRTYTDKLIF
NA,NA,TRDJ1,TRDV1,TGTGCTCTTGGGGCCCCACTTCCTACGGGGTACTGGGGGCTAGGGGCCGATAAACTCATCTTT,CALGAPLPTGYWGLGADKLIF
NA,TRDD3,TRDJ1,TRDV1,TGTGCTCTTGGGGAACTGGGGAATTACTGGGGGGTCACCGATAAACTCATCTTT,CALGELGNYWGVTDKLIF
few,NA,TRDJ1,TRDV1,TGTGCTCTTGGGGAACTAGTTCTTGGGCTTCCCATAGGGAACTATCGGGGCTACGCCGATAAACTCATCTTT,CALGELVLGLPIGNYRGYADKLIF
NA,NA,TRDJ1,TRDV1,TGTGCTCTTGGGGAACTGTTGGCCAACGATAAACTCATCTTT,CALGELLANDKLIF
NA,TRDD3,TRDJ1,TRDV1,TGTGCTCTTGGGGAACCTCTACTGGGGAATTATAAGGGGTTTCACACCGATAAACTCATCTTT,CALGEPLLGNYKGFHTDKLIF
NA,TRDD3,TRDJ1,TRDV1,TGTGCTCTTGGGGAACTATTAGCCGGGGGATCCCTATACACCGATAAACTCATCTTT,CALGELLAGGSLYTDKLIF
few,TRDD3,TRDJ1,TRDV1,TGTGCTCTTGGGGAACTCCCGCCGTGCTGGGGGCCCCAGACATACACCGATAAACTCATCTTT,CALGELPPCWGPQTYTDKLIF
NA,NA,TRDJ1,TRDV1,TGTGCTCTTGGGGAACTTCCCCTGGTAGTCTCCCTCGGACCGTACACCGATAAACCCATCTTT,CALGELPLVVSLGPYTDKPIF
NA,NA,TRDJ1,TRDV1,TGTGCTCTTGGGGAACTTCTAGGCGGCGGGGCCTTAAAACCAACCCATGATAAACTCATCTTT,CALGELLGGGALKPTHDKLIF
few,TRDD3,TRDJ1,TRDV1,TGTGCTCTTGGGGAAATCGGTATTTTCCTCCAGTACTGGGGGATACGATCCGATAAACTCATCTTT,CALGEIGIFLQYWGIRSDKLIF
few,TRDD3,TRDJ1,TRDV1,TGTGCTCTTGGGGAATATTCCGCGCCTTACTGGGGGATACGCGACACCGATAAACTCATCTTT,CALGEYSAPYWGIRDTDKLIF
few,NA,TRDJ2,TRDV1,TGTGCTCTTGGGGACCCCAGATCCTGCATGACAGCACAACTCTTCTTT,CALGDPRSCMTAQLFF
few,NA,TRDJ1,TRDV1,TGTGCTCTTGGGGAACCGGGCCTTCCAGGCTGGGCCGATAAACTCATCTTT,CALGEPGLPGWADKLIF
few,TRDD3,TRDJ1,TRDV1,TGTGCTCTTGGGGAAACGCTCCTAACTGGGGGATACGAGGTTAAACTCATCTTT,CALGETLLTGGYEVKLIF
few,TRDD3,TRDJ1,TRDV1,TGTGCTCTTGGGGAACTAAACTGGGGCACCGATAAACTCATCTTT,CALGELNWGTDKLIF
NA,NA,TRDJ1,TRDV1,TGTGCTCTTGGGGATCCCAACACTCATACCCTATACACCGATAAACTCATCTTT,CALGDPNTHTLYTDKLIF
NA,NA,TRDJ1,TRDV1,TGTGCTCTTGGGGAACGAGGTCGGACCAGTCTGCATAAACTCATCTTT,CALGERGRTSLHKLIF
few,NA,TRDJ1,TRDV1,TGTGCTCTTGGGGACCCTTTCCTAAGAGGGTACACCGATAAACTCATCTTT,CALGDPFLRGYTDKLIF
NA,NA,TRDJ1,TRDV1,TGTGCTCTTGGGGAATTACGCGGGACCAGTTACACCGATAAACTCATCTTT,CALGELRGTSYTDKLIF
NA,TRDD3,TRDJ1,TRDV1,TGTGCTCTTGGGGAACGAAGAAACTGGGGATTGTACACCGATAAACTCATCTTT,CALGERRNWGLYTDKLIF
NA,NA,TRDJ1,TRDV1,TGTGCTCTTGGGGAACCCGGCCTTCCTCCTACACACTGGGGGTACACCGATAAACTCATCTTT,CALGEPGLPPTHWGYTDKLIF
few,TRDD3,TRDJ2,TRDV1,TGTGCTCTTGGGGAACGTCTACGCGGCCTGGGGGAGGCTTTGACAGCACAACTCTTCTTT,CALGERLRGLGEALTAQLFF
few,TRDD3,TRDJ1,TRDV1,TGTGCTCTTGGGGAACTCTCTAGACCGAAGTACTGGGGGATACGAACTCACTCCCCTTACACCGATAAACTCATCTTT,CALGELSRPKYWGIRTHSPYTDKLIF
NA,TRDD3,TRDJ1,TRDV1,TGTGCTCTTGGGGACCCCGCGGGGGGATACGCAATGAGAGGGGGCGATAAACTCATCTTT,CALGDPAGGYAMRGGDKLIF
few,TRDD3,TRDJ1,TRDV1,TGTGCTCTTGGGGAATATAGCCCTACCGGGGATACCCCTTACACCGATAAACTCATCTTT,CALGEYSPTGDTPYTDKLIF
few,NA,TRDJ1,TRDV1,TGTGCTCTTGAGGACGGCCTTCTCCGTTCCCGCGCCGATAAACTCATCTTT,CALEDGLLRSRADKLIF
NA,TRDD3,TRDJ1,TRDV1,TGTGCTCTTGGGGAAGGGCCGGTACTGGGGGATATAACGGCGGTCGGTCCCCGACCAATTAGATACACCGATAAACTCATCTTT,CALGEGPVLGDITAVGPRPIRYTDKLIF
NA,TRDD3,TRDJ2,TRDV1,TGTGCTCTTGGGGAAGAATCCCCCTTCCAAACTGGGGGACTTCATTTGACAGCACAACTCTTCTTT,CALGEESPFQTGGLHLTAQLFF
few,NA,TRDJ1,TRDV1,TGTGCTCTTGGTAAAGACGGGGTTCGGGAAAGCGATAAACTCATCTTT,CALGKDGVRESDKLIF
NA,TRDD3,TRDJ1,TRDV1,TGTGCTCTTGGTAGAGGGGGATACGTCACCGATAAACTCATCTTT,CALGRGGYVTDKLIF
NA,NA,TRDJ1,TRDV1,TGTGCTCTTGTTGGGTCTTACACCGATAAACTCATCTTT,CALVGSYTDKLIF
few,NA,TRDJ1,TRDV1,TGTGCTCTTGGGGAACTCCCTTCCTGGCCGGCTCTGGGGATACCCACCGATAAACTCATCTTT,CALGELPSWPALGIPTDKLIF
few,NA,TRDJ1,TRDV1,TGTGCTCTTGGGGAATCGGTATTAGACACCGATAAACTCATCTTT,CALGESVLDTDKLIF